This is a list of T cell receptor beta chains from one sample in a study of blood T cell repertoires in COVID-19. Libraries were prepared by immunoSEQ multiplex PCR; TCRdb keeps only in-frame clonotypes and omits some of them. The sample records tens of thousands of clones, 70% to 80% being singletons. Sample: peripheral blood. Source of these receptors: a man aged 55 to 70 with active or convalescent COVID-19. Each CDR3 is given with its conserved first and last residue. Fields, in order: CDR3 DNA, CDR3 protein, D gene, V gene, clone size, J gene. A D gene is named only where the DNA matches it firmly. A row's size may be missing; if present it is once, few, many or a size class.

DNA: TGTGCCAGCAGTTTTGGTTCGACAGGTTACCAAGAGACCCAGTACTTC; CDR3: CASSFGSTGYQETQYF; D: .; V: TRBV28; size: .; J: TRBJ2-5
DNA: TGTGCCAGCAGTTACTCCGGGACAGCATACCTGAATGAGCAGTTCTTC; CDR3: CASSYSGTAYLNEQFF; D: TRBD1; V: TRBV6-5; size: .; J: TRBJ2-1
DNA: TGTGCCAGCAGTCGAGGCCAGGGGCTCGAAGCTTTCTTT; CDR3: CASSRGQGLEAFF; D: .; V: TRBV12-3/TRBV12-4; size: once; J: TRBJ1-1
DNA: TGTGCCAGCAGCGCCATAGCGGGGGGGCCATCTTCCGGGGAGCTGTTTTTT; CDR3: CASSAIAGGPSSGELFF; D: TRBD2; V: TRBV9; size: .; J: TRBJ2-2
DNA: TGTGCCAGCAGACCAGCGGGGGGGCGCACAGATACGCAGTATTTT; CDR3: CASRPAGGRTDTQYF; D: TRBD2; V: TRBV7-2; size: .; J: TRBJ2-3
DNA: TGTGCCAGCAGTGTTAGCCCCCCAGGGGCGGATTCTTCACCCCTCCACTTT; CDR3: CASSVSPPGADSSPLHF; D: .; V: TRBV2; size: few; J: TRBJ1-6
DNA: TGTGCCAGCGTTAACAGGGCTGGAAACACCATATATTTT; CDR3: CASVNRAGNTIYF; D: .; V: TRBV6-5; size: once; J: TRBJ1-3
DNA: TGTGCCAGTCGAGGCTATTCCACAGATACGCAGTATTTT; CDR3: CASRGYSTDTQYF; D: .; V: TRBV19; size: once; J: TRBJ2-3
DNA: TGTGCCAGTAGTTTGGGACAGGGGAACACCGGGGAGCTGTTTTTT; CDR3: CASSLGQGNTGELFF; D: TRBD1; V: TRBV19; size: .; J: TRBJ2-2
DNA: TGTGCCAGCAGCTTACCGGGACAGGGTCCCACGTATACGCAGTATTTT; CDR3: CASSLPGQGPTYTQYF; D: TRBD1; V: TRBV7-9; size: .; J: TRBJ2-3
DNA: TGTGCCAGCAGCGGCACACAGGGATTCTATGGCTACACCTTC; CDR3: CASSGTQGFYGYTF; D: .; V: TRBV3-1/TRBV3-2; size: .; J: TRBJ1-2
DNA: TGTGCTAGTGGTTTGGGGACAGGGTACAATGAGCAGTTCTTC; CDR3: CASGLGTGYNEQFF; D: TRBD1; V: TRBV12-5; size: few; J: TRBJ2-1
DNA: TGTGCCAGCAGTGAAGTACTTTACAATGAGCAGTTCTTC; CDR3: CASSEVLYNEQFF; D: .; V: TRBV6-1; size: .; J: TRBJ2-1
DNA: TGTGCCAGTAGTGTTGGGCCTTCCAAAAAATTTAGCAATCAGCCCCAGCATTTT; CDR3: CASSVGPSKKFSNQPQHF; D: .; V: TRBV19; size: .; J: TRBJ1-5
DNA: TGTGCCAGCAGCCCAGGGGTACGGAACTATGGCTACACCTTC; CDR3: CASSPGVRNYGYTF; D: .; V: TRBV7-6; size: .; J: TRBJ1-2
DNA: TGTGCCAGCACCCCCCCCTATGGCAATGAGCAGTTCTTC; CDR3: CASTPPYGNEQFF; D: .; V: TRBV12-3/TRBV12-4; size: .; J: TRBJ2-1
DNA: TGTGCCAGCAGCTTATCTGTGGCGGTCTCCTACAATGAGCAGTTCTTC; CDR3: CASSLSVAVSYNEQFF; D: .; V: TRBV7-2; size: .; J: TRBJ2-1
DNA: TGCGCCAGCAGCCAAAGCGCGTTATACAGGGTCGGCTATGGCTACACCTTC; CDR3: CASSQSALYRVGYGYTF; D: .; V: TRBV4-1; size: .; J: TRBJ1-2
DNA: TGTGCCAGCAGTCTCGAGGGGGATACGAATTCACCCCTCCACTTT; CDR3: CASSLEGDTNSPLHF; D: .; V: TRBV27; size: .; J: TRBJ1-6
DNA: TGTGCCAGCAGCTTGGAGGGCTACCGGGACAGTGACACTGAAGCTTTCTTT; CDR3: CASSLEGYRDSDTEAFF; D: TRBD1; V: TRBV5-6; size: .; J: TRBJ1-1
DNA: TGTGCCAGCAGCTTCACCGGGACAAGGTCGTCTGGGGCTTTCTTT; CDR3: CASSFTGTRSSGAFF; D: .; V: TRBV7-2; size: .; J: TRBJ1-1
DNA: TGTGCCAGCAGCCAAGGGTCCAGGGTGGACACTGAAGCTTTCTTT; CDR3: CASSQGSRVDTEAFF; D: .; V: TRBV3-1/TRBV3-2; size: .; J: TRBJ1-1
DNA: TGTGCCAGCAGCCAGGCTCAGGGGGCTGAAGCTTTCTTT; CDR3: CASSQAQGAEAFF; D: TRBD1; V: TRBV3-1/TRBV3-2; size: .; J: TRBJ1-1
DNA: TGCGCCAGCAGCCAAGATGTCGGCGGGGGGATGTACAATGAGCAGTTCTTC; CDR3: CASSQDVGGGMYNEQFF; D: TRBD2; V: TRBV4-1; size: .; J: TRBJ2-1
DNA: TGTGCCAGCAGCTTGGCTTCTGGAAACACCATATATTTT; CDR3: CASSLASGNTIYF; D: .; V: TRBV11-2; size: once; J: TRBJ1-3
DNA: TGTGCCAGCAGTGGCCGCTTGGGGACAGGGAGGTCACCCCTCCACTTT; CDR3: CASSGRLGTGRSPLHF; D: TRBD1; V: TRBV2; size: .; J: TRBJ1-6
DNA: TGTGCCAGCAGCTTGGACAGCGGGGGGGCCGGGGATACGCAGTATTTT; CDR3: CASSLDSGGAGDTQYF; D: TRBD2; V: TRBV5-4; size: once; J: TRBJ2-3
DNA: TGTGCCAGCAGTTCCAGGGGGGAGACCCAGTACTTC; CDR3: CASSSRGETQYF; D: TRBD1; V: TRBV27; size: .; J: TRBJ2-5
DNA: TGTGCCAGCAGCCAAGATGGGGCAGACAATCTGGGTCAGCCCCAGCATTTT; CDR3: CASSQDGADNLGQPQHF; D: .; V: TRBV4-2; size: .; J: TRBJ1-5
DNA: TGTGCCAGCAGTTTCGCGGGCCCTAGGACCGGGGAGCTGTTTTTT; CDR3: CASSFAGPRTGELFF; D: .; V: TRBV28; size: .; J: TRBJ2-2